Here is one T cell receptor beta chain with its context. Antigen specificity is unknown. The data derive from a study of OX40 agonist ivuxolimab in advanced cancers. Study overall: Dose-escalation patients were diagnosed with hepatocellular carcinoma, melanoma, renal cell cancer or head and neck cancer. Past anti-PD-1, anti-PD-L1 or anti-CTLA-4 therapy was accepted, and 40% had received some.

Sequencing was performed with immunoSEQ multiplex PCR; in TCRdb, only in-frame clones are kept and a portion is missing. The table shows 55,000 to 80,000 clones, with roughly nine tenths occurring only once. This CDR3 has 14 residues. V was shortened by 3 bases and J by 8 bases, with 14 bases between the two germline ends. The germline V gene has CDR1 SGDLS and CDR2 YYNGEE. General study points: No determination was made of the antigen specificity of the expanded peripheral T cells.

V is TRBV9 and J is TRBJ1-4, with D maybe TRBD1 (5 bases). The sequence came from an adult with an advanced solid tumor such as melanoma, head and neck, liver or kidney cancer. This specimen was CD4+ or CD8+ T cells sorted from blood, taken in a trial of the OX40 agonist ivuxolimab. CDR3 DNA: TGTGCCAGCAGCGCACCAGGGAATCGAGAAAAACTGTTTTTT. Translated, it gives CASSAPGNREKLFF.